The text below deals with one T cell receptor (beta chain). The data were obtained in a study of blood T cell repertoires in COVID-19. At the level of the study: The analysed material was cDNA or gDNA that came from T cells, B-cell-depleted T cells, or PBMCs.

Original analysis: Scientists estimated how many nucleated cells there were by amplifying reference gene primers. Clones were sequenced by immunoSEQ multiplex PCR, and TCRdb holds only the in-frame ones, with some missing. The DNA gave D and trimming, while V, J and clone size come from that table. In the table there are roughly 120,000 clones, around 76% of which are singletons. Enrolment of Seattle patients took place during active infection, and they were followed longitudinally. The V and J ends lost 4 bases and 1 base, in that order; junction bases with no gene match: 4. The germline V gene has CDR1 LNHDA and CDR2 SQIVND (reference sequence). The length of the CDR3 is 16 residues.

Sequenced material: peripheral blood. This TCR came from a man older than 75 with COVID-19, enrolled during active disease. V and J are TRBV19 and TRBJ1-3; 10 bases are shared with TRBD1. CDR3 protein: CASSTRTGGSGNTIYF. The CDR3 DNA reads TGTGCCAGTAGTACTCGGACAGGGGGATCTGGAAACACCATATATTTT. The full variable domain, rest sourced from reference TRBV19 and TRBJ1-3, is DGGITQSPKYLFRKEGQNVTLSCEQNLNHDAMYWYRQDPGQGLRLIYYSQIVNDFQKGDIAEGYSVSREKKESFPLTVTSAQKNPTAFYLCASSTRTGGSGNTIYFGEGSWLTVV.